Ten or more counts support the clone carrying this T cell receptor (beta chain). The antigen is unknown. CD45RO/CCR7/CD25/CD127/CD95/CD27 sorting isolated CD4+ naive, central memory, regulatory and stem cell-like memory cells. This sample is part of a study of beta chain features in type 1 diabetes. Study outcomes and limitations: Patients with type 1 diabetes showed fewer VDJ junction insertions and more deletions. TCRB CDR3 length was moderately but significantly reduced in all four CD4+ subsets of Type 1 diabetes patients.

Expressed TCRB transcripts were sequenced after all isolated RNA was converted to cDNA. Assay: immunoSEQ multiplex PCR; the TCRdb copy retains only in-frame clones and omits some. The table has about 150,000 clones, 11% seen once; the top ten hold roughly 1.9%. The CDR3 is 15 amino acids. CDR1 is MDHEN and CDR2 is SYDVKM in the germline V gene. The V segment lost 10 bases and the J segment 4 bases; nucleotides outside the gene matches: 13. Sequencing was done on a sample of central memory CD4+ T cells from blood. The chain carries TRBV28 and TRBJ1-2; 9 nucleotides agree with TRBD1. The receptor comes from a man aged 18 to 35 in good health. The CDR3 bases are TGTGCCACCCCAAGGGAACAGGGGGCAGGCTATGGCTACACCTTC. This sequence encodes CATPREQGAGYGYTF.